These T cell receptor beta chains were read from a single sample in a study of shared clonotypes between healthy human individuals. Repertoires were generated with immunoSEQ multiplex PCR, while TCRdb's copy carries only in-frame clones and drops some. The data hold 2 million to 2.5 million clones, with around 90% observed a single time. The sequencing sample was made of naive CD4+ T cells from PBMCs. The receptor set was obtained from a man between 18 and 29 years old in good health. Some clones in this sample may be carry-over from other donors' samples. Each CDR3 is given with its conserved first and last residue. The D gene is left open where the match is weak. The size of a clone is reported for some rows only, either as once, few or many, or as a class for expanded clones.

D | size | J | V | CDR3 | DNA
- | - | TRBJ1-1 | TRBV5-6 | CASSIRGRDTEAFF | TGTGCCAGCAGCATCAGGGGAAGGGACACTGAAGCTTTCTTT
- | - | TRBJ2-7 | TRBV28 | CASTSADSRTLYEQYF | TGTGCCAGCACCTCCGCGGACAGCCGAACCCTCTACGAGCAGTACTTC
TRBD2 | - | TRBJ2-2 | TRBV18 | CASSMISGRTNTGELFF | TGTGCCAGCTCGATGATTAGCGGGAGGACGAACACCGGGGAGCTGTTTTTT
TRBD2 | - | TRBJ2-3 | TRBV29-1 | CSVERGRADWGTDTQYF | TGCAGCGTTGAACGCGGGAGGGCCGATTGGGGCACAGATACGCAGTATTTT
TRBD1 | - | TRBJ2-5 | TRBV30 | CAWSVLGGVYF | TGTGCCTGGAGTGTTTTAGGGGGCGTTTACTTC
- | - | TRBJ1-1 | TRBV29-1 | CSVEGTAEAFF | TGCAGCGTTGAAGGTACAGCAGAAGCTTTCTTT
- | - | TRBJ2-6 | TRBV30 | CAWSVPWGSGANVLTF | TGTGCCTGGAGTGTACCTTGGGGCTCCGGGGCCAACGTCCTGACTTTC
TRBD1 | - | TRBJ2-7 | TRBV10-1 | CASSEPGTDYEQYF | TGCGCCAGCAGTGAGCCCGGGACAGACTACGAGCAGTACTTC
- | - | TRBJ1-2 | TRBV6-1 | CASSGQVTYGYTF | TGTGCCAGCAGTGGACAGGTGACCTATGGCTACACCTTC
- | - | TRBJ1-5 | TRBV6-1 | CASSGAWNSNQPQHF | TGTGCCAGCAGTGGGGCCTGGAATAGCAATCAGCCCCAGCATTTT
- | - | TRBJ2-5 | TRBV5-4 | CASSLVGSMGETQYF | TGTGCCAGCAGCTTGGTAGGCTCAATGGGGGAGACCCAGTACTTC
- | - | TRBJ1-3 | TRBV6-4 | CASSTRGESSGNTIYF | TGTGCCAGCAGTACGAGGGGTGAGAGCTCTGGAAACACCATATATTTT
- | - | TRBJ2-7 | TRBV28 | CASSLPPWEQYF | TGTGCCAGCAGTTTACCCCCCTGGGAGCAGTACTTC
- | - | TRBJ1-4 | TRBV4-1 | CASSQVIEATVREKLFF | TGCGCCAGCAGCCAAGTGATTGAGGCCACAGTAAGGGAAAAACTGTTTTTT
TRBD2 | - | TRBJ2-1 | TRBV7-9 | CASSGSGRGYNEQFF | TGTGCCAGCAGCGGTTCGGGGCGGGGGTACAATGAGCAGTTCTTC
- | once | TRBJ1-4 | TRBV18 | CASSPPGGSTNEKLFF | TGTGCCAGCTCACCACCGGGGGGCTCGACTAATGAAAAACTGTTTTTT
- | - | TRBJ2-5 | TRBV2 | CASNGDIGETQYF | TGTGCCAGCAACGGGGACATCGGGGAGACCCAGTACTTC
- | - | TRBJ1-2 | TRBV30 | CAGRLGIEGAVGYTF | TGTGCCGGCCGTTTAGGCATTGAGGGCGCGGTTGGCTACACCTTC
- | - | TRBJ1-5 | TRBV5-1 | CASSGGGINQPQHF | TGCGCCAGCAGCGGGGGAGGGATCAATCAGCCCCAGCATTTT
TRBD2 | - | TRBJ2-7 | TRBV4-1 | CASSQDWTSGSYEQYF | TGCGCCAGCAGCCAAGATTGGACTAGCGGCTCCTACGAGCAGTACTTC